The 21 T cell receptor beta chains listed next were all sequenced from one sample in a study of chemoradiotherapy in HPV16-positive cancers. Generated by immunoSEQ multiplex PCR, the TCRdb table keeps only in-frame clones and is missing some. The table lists 65,000 to 80,000 clones, roughly 86% of them singletons. The sample in question was blood, obtained from a patient who underwent chemoradiotherapy. These receptors all come from a human donor with HPV-associated anogenital cancer.

This chain links TRBV7-2 with TRBJ1-5, with 7 bases lining up with TRBD1. Per germline, CDR1 SGHTA and CDR2 FQGNSA. The trim removed 5 bases at V and 5 bases at J, leaving 9 bases unmatched. This CDR3 is 15 amino acids long. The CDR3 spells CASSPRTGSDQPQHF. CDR3 DNA sequence: TGTGCCAGCAGCCCGCGGACAGGTTCGGATCAGCCCCAGCATTTT.

The CDR3 nucleotides are TGTGCCAGCAGTTTAGGACCTGGAAACACCATATATTTT. Translated: CASSLGPGNTIYF. The chain combines TRBV27 with TRBJ1-3, with D unclear. CDR3 length equals 13 residues. The germline V gene encodes CDR1 MNHEY and CDR2 SMNVEV (reference sequence). The germline V and J ends were trimmed by 2 bases and 2 bases, with 4 bases remaining between them.

V and J are TRBV11-2 and TRBJ1-4, with no clear D. This CDR3 contains 15 residues. Germline CDR1 reads SGHAT; CDR2 reads FQNNGV. Between the trimmed V and J ends, which lost 0 bases and 7 bases, there was a span of 12 bases. The CDR3 bases are TGTGCCAGCAGCTTAGATTCGGCCGGGGTTGAAAAACTGTTTTTT. It translates to CASSLDSAGVEKLFF. Together with reference TRBV11-2 and TRBJ1-4, the CDR3 gives the full variable domain: EAGVAQSPRYKIIEKRQSVAFWCNPISGHATLYWYQQILGQGPKLLIQFQNNGVVDDSQLPKDRFSAERLKGVDSTLKIQPAKLEDSAVYLCASSLDSAGVEKLFFGSGTQLSVL.

The gene calls are TRBV4-1 and TRBJ1-4, with D perhaps TRBD1 (5 bases). CDR1 and CDR2 (germline): MGHRA, YSYEKL. The V end was cut by 2 bases, the J end by 2 bases, with 12 bases between. The CDR3 loop spans 16 amino acids. DNA for the CDR3: TGCGCCAGCAGCCAATTGTGGGGGTCCACTAATGAAAAACTGTTTTTT. It codes for CASSQLWGSTNEKLFF.

This clone was counted only a few times. The genes are TRBV28 and TRBJ1-2; 9 nucleotides align to TRBD1. The CDR3 length is 13 residues. The germline V gene has CDR1 MDHEN and CDR2 SYDVKM. The V segment lost 10 bases and the J segment 3 bases; nucleotides outside the gene matches: 6. CDR3 nucleotide sequence: TGTGCCACCATACAGGGGGCTTACTATGGCTACACCTTC. This sequence encodes CATIQGAYYGYTF.

The gene calls are TRBV5-1 and TRBJ2-7, with TRBD1 identical over 7 bases. The trim removed 4 bases at V and 1 base at J, leaving 8 bases unmatched. Germline-derived CDR1 and CDR2 are SGHRS and YFSETQ. The CDR3 is 15 amino acids. For the CDR3, the DNA is TGCGCCAGCAGCGCATCCGGGACAGCGTCCTACGAGCAGTACTTC. It is translated as CASSASGTASYEQYF.

This chain uses TRBV7-9 with TRBJ2-7; D gene ambiguous. In germline, CDR1 is SEHNR, CDR2 FQNEAQ (reference sequence). The CDR3 is 12 residues long. V lost 1 base to trimming and J lost 3 bases, with 4 bases between them. The CDR3 loop reads CASSLVGYEQYF. The CDR3 DNA reads as TGTGCCAGCAGCTTAGTGGGCTACGAGCAGTACTTC.

This clone turned up a few times. The V call is TRBV9, the J call TRBJ1-1; D is ambiguous. Germline loops: CDR1 SGDLS, CDR2 YYNGEE. The V end was cut by 2 bases, the J end by 1 base, with 9 bases between. The CDR3 contains 14 residues. CDR3 region: CASSVGTKNTEAFF. In nucleotides, the CDR3 is TGTGCCAGCAGCGTGGGCACAAAGAACACTGAAGCTTTCTTT.

A single count supports this clone. J is TRBJ2-7 and V is TRBV30; TRBD1 is a possible D gene (5 bases). CDR3 length: 13 amino acids. Germline values: CDR1 GTSNPN, CDR2 SVGIG (reference sequence). V was trimmed by 4 bases and J by 2 bases, leaving 12 bases between them. The CDR3 nucleotides are TGTGCCTGGAACCCCCGACAGACCTACGAGCAGTACTTC. Its protein product is CAWNPRQTYEQYF. Full variable domain (remainder filled in from reference TRBV30 and TRBJ2-7): SQTIHQWPATLVQPVGSPLSLECTVEGTSNPNLYWYRQAAGRGLQLLFYSVGIGQISSEVPQNLSASRPQDRQFILSSKKLLLSDSGFYLCAWNPRQTYEQYFGPGTRLTVT.

V and J are TRBV29-1 and TRBJ2-3, with TRBD2 matching over 11 bases. This CDR3 region has 19 residues. The germline CDR1 and CDR2 sequences are SQVTM and ANQGSEA. Trimming cost V 7 bases and J 0 bases; bases outside gene matches: 18. The CDR3 DNA is TGCAGCGCTAAAGGGGGTCGGCTAGCGGGAGGATTTAGCACAGATACGCAGTATTTT. Translating it yields CSAKGGRLAGGFSTDTQYF.

The CDR3 sequence is CASSLGGSGNQPQHF. The CDR3, as DNA: TGTGCCAGCAGCTTAGGGGGTTCAGGCAATCAGCCCCAGCATTTT. The J gene is TRBJ1-5, the V gene TRBV7-2; D is undetermined. V was cut by 1 base and J by 2 bases, with 9 bases left in between. The CDR3 sequence is 15 residues long. Looked up from germline, CDR1 is SGHTA and CDR2 is FQGNSA.

The rearrangement links TRBV12-5 to TRBJ2-7, with D uncertain. This CDR3 spans 13 amino acids. Germline V gene sequence: CDR1 LGHNT, CDR2 FRNRAP. V gave up 3 bases and J gave up 2 bases, with 8 bases separating them. The CDR3 reads CASGFGPTYEQYF. CDR3 coding DNA: TGTGCTAGTGGTTTCGGTCCTACCTACGAGCAGTACTTC. The variable domain in full, completed from reference TRBV12-5 and TRBJ2-7, reads DARVTQTPRHKVTEMGQEVTMRCQPILGHNTVFWYRQTMMQGLELLAYFRNRAPLDDSGMPKDRFSAEMPDATLATLKIQPSEPRDSAVYFCASGFGPTYEQYFGPGTRLTVT.

J is TRBJ2-3 and V is TRBV11-3; D is undetermined. The CDR3 length is 14 residues. The V and J ends lost 3 bases and 2 bases respectively, with 9 bases between them. Germline CDR1 SGHNT, CDR2 YENEEA. This CDR3 reads CASSLALSTDTQYF. The CDR3 nucleotides read TGTGCCAGCAGCTTGGCGCTTTCCACAGATACGCAGTATTTT.

This chain links TRBV5-1 with TRBJ2-3, with 7 positions matching TRBD1. Per germline, CDR1 SGHRS and CDR2 YFSETQ. The CDR3 contains 14 residues. V dropped 4 bases and J dropped 4; count of bases not matched to a gene: 6. Here the CDR3 DNA reads TGCGCCAGCAGCATCGTTCAGGGGGCAGATACGCAGTATTTT. It translates to CASSIVQGADTQYF.

The chain has TRBV5-6 and TRBJ1-4; 9 bases are shared with TRBD1. Per the germline V gene, CDR1 is SGHDT and CDR2 is YYEEEE. This CDR3 has 18 residues. Germline trimming cut 5 bases from V and 0 bases from J; bases unmatched to any gene: 11. The CDR3 reads CASSPFPGTGTTNEKLFF. In DNA, the CDR3 is TGTGCCAGCAGTCCATTTCCCGGGACAGGGACAACTAATGAAAAACTGTTTTTT.

The CDR3 region is CASSVQGVSNSPLHF. In nucleotides, the CDR3 is TGTGCCAGCAGCGTGCAGGGAGTCAGTAATTCACCCCTCCACTTT. V and J are TRBV9 and TRBJ1-6; D may be TRBD1 (5 bases). The CDR3 consists of 15 residues. Trimming shortened V by 2 bases and J by 6 bases, and 12 bases separated the two germline ends. Germline V gene sequence: CDR1 SGDLS, CDR2 YYNGEE.

Comment on this clone: This same CDR3 is encoded by further DNA sequences in the sample. V usage is TRBV10-3 and J usage is TRBJ1-2, with 8 bases aligning to TRBD1. V was pared by 6 bases and J by 6 bases, with 6 bases of the junction left unmatched. Per the germline V gene, CDR1 is ENHRY and CDR2 is SYGVKD. This CDR3 spans 13 amino acids. The chain's CDR3 is CAIRTGTGDGYTF. The CDR3 DNA reads TGTGCCATCAGGACCGGGACAGGCGATGGCTACACCTTC.

This clone showed up just once. This chain connects TRBV13 to TRBJ1-1, with TRBD1 matching over 9 bases. Per the germline V gene, CDR1 is PRHDT and CDR2 is FYEKMQ (reference sequence). After removal of 3 bases from V and 1 base from J, the junction contained 0 bases not matched to a gene. The CDR3 runs 14 residues. The CDR3 loop reads CASSLGQGNTEAFF. The CDR3 nucleotides read TGTGCCAGCAGCTTGGGACAGGGGAACACTGAAGCTTTCTTT.

CDR3 region: CSVLKFSSEKLFF. CDR3 bases: TGCAGCGTCCTTAAGTTCTCCAGCGAAAAACTGTTTTTT. This chain links TRBV29-1 with TRBJ1-4; D gene ambiguous. V lost 6 bases and J 8 bases, leaving 16 bases between the germline ends. The germline V gene has CDR1 SQVTM and CDR2 ANQGSEA. The CDR3 spans 13 residues. The full variable domain, with the rest looked up from reference TRBV29-1 and TRBJ1-4, is SAVISQKPSRDICQRGTSLTIQCQVDSQVTMMFWYRQQPGQSLTLIATANQGSEATYESGFVIDKFPISRPNLTFSTLTVSNMSPEDSSIYLCSVLKFSSEKLFFGSGTQLSVL.

V gene TRBV10-2 combines with J gene TRBJ1-1; D unresolved. This CDR3 region has 15 residues. V was cut by 3 bases and J by 2 bases, with 13 bases left in between. The germline V gene encodes CDR1 WSHSY and CDR2 SAAADI. The chain's CDR3 is CASSDRGHSNTEAFF. CDR3 bases: TGCGCCAGCAGTGACCGCGGTCATTCAAACACTGAAGCTTTCTTT.

The rearrangement links TRBV5-5 to TRBJ2-1; the match to TRBD1 covers 7 bases. The V and J ends lost 5 bases and 5 bases, in that order; junction bases with no gene match: 7. Germline values: CDR1 SGHKS, CDR2 YYEKEE (reference sequence). The CDR3 is 14 residues long. The CDR3 DNA reads TGTGCCAGCAGTGCAACCGGGACAGACAATGAGCAGTTCTTC. This encodes CASSATGTDNEQFF.